Below, 31 T cell receptor beta chains from the same sample are listed, as sequenced in a study of cytomegalovirus exposure and HLA in healthy donors. Primers: 60 Vbeta forward and 13 Jbeta reverse. TCRdb's table, derived via immunoSEQ multiplex PCR, lists solely in-frame clones and lacks some. The sample carries under 200,000 clones, around four fifths recorded once. The sample consisted of PBMCs. These receptors were taken from a female donor in good health and CMV-seronegative.

The rearrangement uses TRBV19 and TRBJ2-7; 8 positions match TRBD1. Germline V lookup: CDR1 LNHDA, CDR2 SQIVND (reference sequence). This CDR3 comprises 15 residues. J was trimmed by 1 base and V by 4 bases; bases with no gene match: 6. The CDR3, as DNA: TGTGCCAGTAGTAGAAGACAGGGGTCATCCTACGAGCAGTACTTC. Protein sequence: CASSRRQGSSYEQYF.

The chain employs TRBV7-9 and TRBJ2-2, with 9 bases that match TRBD1. V trimming: 4 bases; J trimming: 3 bases; junction bases outside the gene matches: 3. In germline, CDR1 is SEHNR, CDR2 FQNEAQ (reference sequence). The CDR3 is 15 residues long. CDR3 in amino acids: CASSSDRGYTGELFF. The CDR3, as DNA: TGTGCCAGCAGCTCCGACAGGGGGTACACCGGGGAGCTGTTTTTT.

The chain uses TRBV7-3 and TRBJ2-3; 15 bases match TRBD2. The CDR3 is 21 residues long. V shed 5 bases, J shed 1 base, and the junction held 16 bases outside the gene matches. Germline CDR1 SGHTA, CDR2 FQGTGA. The CDR3 region is CASSVKPGLAGGMTGTDTQYF. As DNA, the CDR3 is TGTGCCAGCAGCGTGAAACCGGGACTAGCGGGAGGTATGACGGGCACAGATACGCAGTATTTT.

This clone has only a few counts. The chain employs TRBV19 and TRBJ1-1, with 7 bases fitting TRBD1. This CDR3 has 14 amino acids. CDR1 and CDR2 from the germline V gene are LNHDA and SQIVND (reference sequence). Trimming removed 6 bases from V and 1 base from J; junction bases left unmatched: 5. The CDR3 is CASRKGTANTEAFF. CDR3 DNA sequence: TGTGCCAGTAGGAAAGGGACAGCGAACACTGAAGCTTTCTTT.

This chain links TRBV6-1 with TRBJ1-2, with D tentatively TRBD1 (5 bases). The CDR3 consists of 14 residues. Deletions cut 2 bases from V and 2 bases from J, with 9 bases between. The germline V gene has CDR1 MNHNS and CDR2 SASEGT. For the CDR3, the DNA is TGTGCCAGCAGTGAATCAGGGTACAACTATGGCTACACCTTC. The encoded protein is CASSESGYNYGYTF.

The chain combines TRBV6-5 with TRBJ2-7; D is possibly TRBD1 (6 bases). V was trimmed by 6 bases and J by 3 bases, leaving 15 bases between them. The CDR3 covers 14 residues. Per the germline V gene, CDR1 is MNHEY and CDR2 is SVGAGI. The CDR3 region has the DNA TGTGCCAGCAGCCTTGCAGGGGTCTACTACGAGCAGTACTTC. It specifies CASSLAGVYYEQYF.

This chain joins TRBV5-4 and TRBJ1-1, with D possibly TRBD1 on 6 matching bases. The germline gives CDR1 SGHNT, CDR2 YYREEE (reference sequence). Between the trimmed V and J ends, which lost 0 bases and 2 bases, there was a span of 8 bases. This CDR3 is 14 amino acids long. This CDR3 is CASSLAQGNTEAFF. The CDR3 DNA sequence: TGTGCCAGCAGCTTGGCACAGGGCAACACTGAAGCTTTCTTT.

The chain combines TRBV29-1 with TRBJ2-1; 7 nucleotides match TRBD1. CDR1 is SQVTM, CDR2 ANQGSEA, per germline. This CDR3 has 14 residues. V dropped 6 bases and J dropped 6; count of bases not matched to a gene: 11. For the CDR3, the DNA is TGCAGCGTGCTGAACAGGGGTCGAGGCAATGAGCAGTTCTTC. Amino acids: CSVLNRGRGNEQFF.

The rearrangement joins TRBV18 to TRBJ2-3; D unclear. The V end was cut by 3 bases, the J end by 0 bases, with 10 bases between. Germline CDR1 KGHSH, CDR2 LQKENI. This CDR3 spans 15 amino acids. As DNA, the CDR3 is TGTGCCAGCTCACCCGTATTGACTAGCACAGATACGCAGTATTTT. It yields the protein CASSPVLTSTDTQYF.

This sequence joins TRBV2 and TRBJ1-6; TRBD1 matches 8 bases. The V and J ends lost 2 bases and 8 bases, in that order; junction bases with no gene match: 11. Germline V gives CDR1 SNHLY, CDR2 FYNNEI. This CDR3 has 17 amino acids. The CDR3, as DNA: TGTGCCAGCAGTGAAAAGGGGCAGGGGGCTTGGGATTCACCCCTCCACTTT. Translation gives CASSEKGQGAWDSPLHF.

This clone was counted a few times. The V gene is TRBV30, the J gene TRBJ2-7, with D perhaps TRBD1 (5 bases). The V end was cut by 0 bases, the J end by 3 bases, with 9 bases between. The V gene's germline CDR1 is GTSNPN and CDR2 SVGIG (reference sequence). This CDR3 is built from 13 residues. The CDR3 loop is CAWSVHRFYEQYF. The CDR3 bases are TGTGCCTGGAGTGTCCACAGGTTCTACGAGCAGTACTTC.

The chain has TRBV9 and TRBJ2-3, with TRBD2 matching over 8 bases. The CDR3 contains 14 residues. J gave up 6 bases and V 0 bases, and 3 bases lay outside the gene matches. CDR1 is SGDLS, CDR2 YYNGEE, per germline. The CDR3 region has the DNA TGTGCCAGCAGCGTAGCGGGGGGGTTGGATACGCAGTATTTT. This gives the protein CASSVAGGLDTQYF.

The rearrangement links TRBV7-9 to TRBJ1-3; 8 positions agree with TRBD1. The J segment lost 0 bases and the V segment lost 5 bases, leaving 6 bases of the junction unmatched. Germline V gives CDR1 SEHNR, CDR2 FQNEAQ (reference sequence). This CDR3 spans 16 amino acids. The CDR3 bases are TGTGCCAGCAGCGCAACAGGGGGATACTCTGGAAACACCATATATTTT. Translation gives CASSATGGYSGNTIYF.

V gene TRBV9 combines with J gene TRBJ2-7; 8 bases are a match to TRBD1. The CDR3 is 16 residues long. The germline CDR1 and CDR2 sequences are SGDLS and YYNGEE. With 1 base clipped from V and 1 base from J, the junction kept 7 bases outside the gene matches. This CDR3 reads CASSVKQDRASYEQYF. The CDR3 DNA sequence: TGTGCCAGCAGCGTAAAACAGGACAGGGCTTCCTACGAGCAGTACTTC.

V and J are TRBV28 and TRBJ1-2; D call uncertain. Germline CDR1 is MDHEN and CDR2 is SYDVKM. V lost 3 bases and J 2 bases, leaving 10 bases between the germline ends. This CDR3 is 14 amino acids long. The CDR3 spells CASSFSAINYGYTF. The CDR3 DNA reads TGTGCCAGCAGTTTCAGCGCCATAAACTATGGCTACACCTTC.

The CDR3 sequence is CASKSGTGWNTGELFF. The CDR3 nucleotides read TGCGCCAGCAAATCTGGGACAGGGTGGAACACCGGGGAGCTGTTTTTT. This chain uses TRBV5-1 with TRBJ2-2; 9 positions agree with TRBD1. V was pared by 6 bases and J by 1 base, with 7 bases of the junction left unmatched. Germline lookup yields CDR1 SGHRS and CDR2 YFSETQ. The CDR3 is made up of 16 amino acids.

The chain couples TRBV6-6 to TRBJ2-7, with D perhaps matching TRBD1 (5 bases). Germline CDR1 reads MNHNY; CDR2 reads SVGAGI (reference sequence). The CDR3 contains 15 residues. The V end lost 7 bases, the J end lost 0 bases, and 16 bases lay between the germline ends. The CDR3 sequence: CASNQRGYRSYEQYF. CDR3 in DNA: TGTGCCAGCAATCAAAGGGGATACCGCTCCTACGAGCAGTACTTC.

V is TRBV6-6 and J is TRBJ1-3; D call uncertain. Trimming cost V 2 bases and J 4 bases, with 3 bases left between them. The CDR3 length is 12 residues. Looked up from germline, CDR1 is MNHNY and CDR2 is SVGAGI (reference sequence). CDR3 nucleotides: TGTGCCAGCAGTTACGAGGGAAACACCATATATTTT. It yields the protein CASSYEGNTIYF.

The count of this clone is one. The chain couples TRBV5-1 to TRBJ2-5; 7 bases map to TRBD2. The CDR3 has 16 amino acids. The V segment lost 4 bases and the J segment 3 bases; nucleotides outside the gene matches: 12. Germline V gene data show CDR1 as SGHRS and CDR2 as YFSETQ. This CDR3 is CASSKLASGDEETQYF. CDR3 in DNA: TGCGCCAGCAGCAAGTTGGCTAGCGGCGATGAAGAGACCCAGTACTTC.

This chain joins TRBV13 and TRBJ2-5; no clear D. CDR1 is PRHDT and CDR2 is FYEKMQ in the germline V gene (reference sequence). Trimming removed 5 bases from V and 5 bases from J, with 9 bases in between. The CDR3 is 12 amino acids. The CDR3 loop is CASSPESETQYF. In nucleotides, the CDR3 is TGTGCCAGCAGCCCGGAGAGCGAGACCCAGTACTTC. Together with reference TRBV13 and TRBJ2-5, the CDR3 gives the full variable domain: AAGVIQSPRHLIKEKRETATLKCYPIPRHDTVYWYQQGPGQDPQFLISFYEKMQSDKGSIPDRFSAQQFSDYHSELNMSSLELGDSALYFCASSPESETQYFGPGTRLLVL.

The chain combines TRBV5-1 with TRBJ2-1, with 11 bases that match TRBD2. V shed 2 bases and J 6 bases; nucleotides not matched to a gene: 1. Germline V CDR1 and CDR2: SGHRS, YFSETQ. This CDR3 region has 14 residues. The CDR3 DNA is TGCGCCAGCAGCTTTAGCGGGGGGGTCAATGAGCAGTTCTTC. This encodes CASSFSGGVNEQFF.

The CDR3 is CASSLRTSKGQPQHF. The DNA of the CDR3 is TGTGCCAGCAGTTTAAGGACATCCAAGGGGCAGCCCCAGCATTTT. This rearrangement joins TRBV28 to TRBJ1-5; the D gene is possibly TRBD1 (5 bases). Looked up from germline, CDR1 is MDHEN and CDR2 is SYDVKM. This CDR3 spans 15 amino acids. V was trimmed by 2 bases and J by 7 bases, leaving 15 bases between them.

V and J are TRBV19 and TRBJ2-7, with TRBD2 identical over 7 bases. The V segment lost 5 bases and the J segment 2 bases; nucleotides outside the gene matches: 6. Germline CDR1 and CDR2: LNHDA and SQIVND (reference sequence). The CDR3 totals 14 residues. The CDR3 here is CASSHSGPTYEQYF. The CDR3 region has the DNA TGTGCCAGTAGTCATAGCGGGCCTACCTACGAGCAGTACTTC.

The chain has TRBV9 and TRBJ2-7; perhaps TRBD1 as D (7 bases). The V gene's germline CDR1 is SGDLS and CDR2 YYNGEE. With 5 bases removed from V and 0 bases from J, the gap between germline ends came to 21 bases. CDR3 size: 17 residues. The CDR3 reads CASRNPGGRQGSYEQYF. In nucleotides, the CDR3 is TGTGCCAGCAGGAACCCCGGGGGACGACAGGGCTCCTACGAGCAGTACTTC. Filled out from reference TRBV9 and TRBJ2-7, the complete variable domain reads DSGVTQTPKHLITATGQRVTLRCSPRSGDLSVYWYQQSLDQGLQFLIQYYNGEERAKGNILERFSAQQFPDLHSELNLSSLELGDSALYFCASRNPGGRQGSYEQYFGPGTRLTVT.

J is TRBJ1-3 and V is TRBV28; D gene uncertain. The CDR3 sequence is 15 residues long. CDR1 and CDR2 (germline): MDHEN, SYDVKM. The V end lost 3 bases, the J end lost 0 bases, and 9 bases lay between the germline ends. CDR3: CASSFYGSSGNTIYF. CDR3 bases: TGTGCCAGCAGTTTTTACGGGAGCTCTGGAAACACCATATATTTT.

This chain joins TRBV30 and TRBJ2-2; D not resolved. This CDR3 comprises 13 residues. V lost 0 bases, J lost 6 bases, and 8 bases lay in between. Germline CDR1 is GTSNPN and CDR2 is SVGIG (reference sequence). CDR3: CAWSVLGPGELFF. The CDR3 DNA follows: TGTGCCTGGAGTGTACTTGGTCCCGGGGAGCTGTTTTTT.

This sequence joins TRBV5-1 and TRBJ2-7; 9 positions match TRBD1. V shed 0 bases, J shed 3 bases, and the junction held 4 bases outside the gene matches. CDR3 size: 15 residues. CDR1 and CDR2 (germline): SGHRS, YFSETQ. In DNA, the CDR3 is TGCGCCAGCAGCTTGGAGGGACAGGGTAACTACGAGCAGTACTTC. Its translation is CASSLEGQGNYEQYF.

This clone was counted only a few times. This CDR3 is CASSRAGPAGEQYF. DNA for the CDR3: TGTGCCAGTAGTAGGGCAGGACCCGCGGGGGAGCAGTACTTC. V and J are TRBV19 and TRBJ2-7, with a tentative D call TRBD2 (6 bases). Germline V CDR1 and CDR2: LNHDA, SQIVND (reference sequence). Trimming took 4 bases from V and 7 from J, leaving 17 bases between them. The CDR3 extends over 14 amino acids.

The chain uses TRBV13 and TRBJ2-2, with a possible D match to TRBD1 (5 bases). Trimming removed 5 bases at V and 6 bases at J, with 16 bases between. The CDR3 loop spans 15 amino acids. Germline CDR1 and CDR2: PRHDT and FYEKMQ (reference sequence). The chain's CDR3 is CASSAIGDYAGELFF. The CDR3 DNA reads TGTGCCAGCAGCGCGATAGGGGATTATGCCGGGGAGCTGTTTTTT.

This clone has just one count. The J gene is TRBJ2-1, the V gene TRBV18, with D maybe TRBD2 (5 bases). There are 18 residues in the CDR3. Germline loops: CDR1 KGHSH, CDR2 LQKENI. Trimming stripped 2 bases from V and 4 bases from J, with 21 bases between. Written as DNA, the CDR3 is TGTGCCAGCTCACCAGCCCCTGGGAGCAGGAATCTTTACAATGAGCAGTTCTTC. Its translation: CASSPAPGSRNLYNEQFF.

This sequence joins TRBV11-1 and TRBJ2-7; TRBD1 matches 7 bases. Trimming at V came to 1 base and at J to 2 bases, leaving 8 bases not matched to a gene. The CDR3 extends over 16 amino acids. Germline V gene lookup returns CDR1 SGHAT and CDR2 FQDESV (reference sequence). The chain's CDR3 is CASSLGHTDRPYEQYF. The CDR3 DNA reads as TGTGCCAGCAGCTTAGGTCACACGGACAGGCCCTACGAGCAGTACTTC.